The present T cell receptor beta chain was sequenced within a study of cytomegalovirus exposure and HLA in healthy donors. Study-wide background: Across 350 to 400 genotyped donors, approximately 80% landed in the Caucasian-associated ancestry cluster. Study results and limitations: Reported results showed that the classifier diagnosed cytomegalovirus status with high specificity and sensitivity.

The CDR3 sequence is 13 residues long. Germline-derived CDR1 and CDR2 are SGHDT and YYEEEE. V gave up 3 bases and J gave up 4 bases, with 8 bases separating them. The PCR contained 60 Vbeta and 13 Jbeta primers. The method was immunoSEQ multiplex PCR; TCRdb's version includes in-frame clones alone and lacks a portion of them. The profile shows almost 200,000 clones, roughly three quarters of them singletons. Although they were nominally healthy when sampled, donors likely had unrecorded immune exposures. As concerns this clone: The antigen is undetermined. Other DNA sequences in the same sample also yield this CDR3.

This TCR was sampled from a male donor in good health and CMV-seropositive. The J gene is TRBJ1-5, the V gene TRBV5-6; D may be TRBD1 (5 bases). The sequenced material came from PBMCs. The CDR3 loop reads CASSSRVNQPQHF. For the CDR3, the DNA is TGTGCCAGCAGCTCCAGGGTAAATCAGCCCCAGCATTTT.